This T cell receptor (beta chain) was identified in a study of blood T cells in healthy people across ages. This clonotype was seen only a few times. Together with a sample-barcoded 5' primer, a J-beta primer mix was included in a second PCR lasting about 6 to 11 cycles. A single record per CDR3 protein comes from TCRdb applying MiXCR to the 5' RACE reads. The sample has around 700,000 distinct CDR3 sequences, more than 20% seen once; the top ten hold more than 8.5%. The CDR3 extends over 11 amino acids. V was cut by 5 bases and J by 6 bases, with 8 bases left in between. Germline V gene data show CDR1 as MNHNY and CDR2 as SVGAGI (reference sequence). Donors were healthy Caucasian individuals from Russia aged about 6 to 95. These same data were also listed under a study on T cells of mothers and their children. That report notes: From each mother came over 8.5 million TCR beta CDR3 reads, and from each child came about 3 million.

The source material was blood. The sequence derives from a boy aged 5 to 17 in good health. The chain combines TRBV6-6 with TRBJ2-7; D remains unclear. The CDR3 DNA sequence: TGTGCCAGCAGTCCTAACTCCGAGCAGTACTTC. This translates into CASSPNSEQYF.